This TCR beta chain was observed in a study of beta chain features in type 1 diabetes. Looking at the study overall: There were around 100,000,000 sorted cells examined across all samples.

Comments on this clone: The antigen is unknown.

Germline V gives CDR1 SGHTA, CDR2 FQGTGA. Trimming cost V 5 bases and J 7 bases; bases outside gene matches: 11. This CDR3 spans 15 amino acids. Study-wide results and caveats: In every one of the four CD4+ subsets, TCRB CDR3s were moderately but significantly shorter in Type 1 diabetes patients.

Since all of the isolated RNA was reverse transcribed, expressed TCRB transcripts were what got sequenced. The protocol was immunoSEQ multiplex PCR, while the TCRdb copy is restricted to in-frame clones and leaves out a portion. The table records hundreds of thousands of clones, 13% to 15% of them present only once. The TCR comes from a man aged 25-40 years with type 1 diabetes. V gene TRBV7-3 combines with J gene TRBJ1-2, with 9 positions matching TRBD1. Input material: naive CD4+ T cells from blood. DNA for the CDR3: TGTGCCAGCAGCCTCCTGGGGACAGGGAGCGGTGGCTACACCTTC. Its translation is CASSLLGTGSGGYTF.